Sequencing of this TCR beta chain was carried out in a study of blood T cell repertoires in COVID-19. Clones were sequenced by immunoSEQ multiplex PCR, and TCRdb holds only the in-frame ones, with some missing. Among around 200,000 clones listed, 86% were seen once. Germline-derived CDR1 and CDR2 are MGHDK and SYGVNS. This CDR3 is built from 17 residues. V lost 1 base to trimming and J lost 5 bases; unmatched junction nucleotides: 8. Participants came from some 23 US areas, aged roughly 18 to 95 years. Sequencing was performed on PBMCs or T cells enriched from blood (not recorded which). The receptor was derived from a man in his forties with acute COVID-19. This chain uses TRBV25-1 with TRBJ1-4, with 9 bases lining up with TRBD1. The CDR3 reads CASSEFPATGGNEKLFF. CDR3 nucleotides: TGTGCCAGCAGTGAATTTCCAGCGACAGGGGGGAATGAAAAACTGTTTTTT.